This entry describes one T cell receptor (beta chain). This entry comes from a study of cytomegalovirus exposure and HLA in healthy donors. Researchers ran the PCR with 60 Vbeta and 13 Jbeta primers. Measured with immunoSEQ multiplex PCR; TCRdb has only the in-frame clones, and not every one. Of more than 95,000 clones in the sample, 75% to 85% were seen once. The V and J ends lost 11 bases and 4 bases, in that order; junction bases with no gene match: 4. The V gene's germline CDR1 is MGHDK and CDR2 SYGVNS. The CDR3 is made up of 12 amino acids. This sequence was found in a man aged 30 to 39 in good health and CMV-seropositive. Source material: PBMCs. The rearrangement joins TRBV25-1 to TRBJ2-1; 8 bases map to TRBD2. The CDR3 DNA reads TGTGCCGCCGGGGGGGGTTACAATGAGCAGTTCTTC. Protein: CAAGGGYNEQFF.